This entry lists 25 T cell receptor beta chains sequenced from one sample in a study of blood T cell repertoires in COVID-19. Sequencing used immunoSEQ multiplex PCR; TCRdb keeps in-frame clones, though not all of them. The table includes about 170,000 clones, roughly 91% detected once. The sample consisted of peripheral blood. Receptors originate from a man aged 50 to 59 who had recovered from COVID-19.

V and J are TRBV28 and TRBJ1-2; D remains unclear. This CDR3 is 13 amino acids long. Germline values: CDR1 MDHEN, CDR2 SYDVKM. V lost 4 bases to trimming and J lost 8 bases, with 14 bases between them. The CDR3 reads CASSSEARSGYTF. The CDR3 coding sequence is TGTGCCAGCAGTTCAGAGGCAAGGAGCGGCTACACCTTC.

V and J are TRBV20-1 and TRBJ1-1, with a tentative D call TRBD1 (5 bases). The CDR3 sequence is 11 residues long. Trimming took off 6 bases at V and 9 bases at J, with 14 bases between the two ends. Germline lookup yields CDR1 DFQATT and CDR2 SNEGSKA (reference sequence). CDR3 region: CSADVDRKAFF. CDR3 in DNA: TGCAGTGCAGACGTCGACAGAAAAGCTTTCTTT.

The chain links TRBV11-2 to TRBJ1-3; perhaps TRBD1 as D (6 bases). This CDR3 region has 14 residues. Trimming took 4 bases from V and 4 from J, leaving 11 bases between them. Germline V lookup: CDR1 SGHAT, CDR2 FQNNGV. CDR3 DNA: TGTGCCAGCAGCTCCACAGGGAGAGGAAACACCATATATTTT. This gives the protein CASSSTGRGNTIYF.

This clone was found a few times. The chain uses TRBV4-1 and TRBJ1-5; D is perhaps TRBD1 (6 bases). Germline CDR1 is MGHRA and CDR2 is YSYEKL. This CDR3 region has 18 residues. With 4 bases removed from V and 4 bases from J, the gap between germline ends came to 23 bases. The CDR3 here is CASSPLHGVPGTNQPQHF. The CDR3 region has the DNA TGCGCCAGCAGCCCGTTACATGGGGTACCGGGGACAAATCAGCCCCAGCATTTT.

The chain is built from TRBV6-1 and TRBJ2-5, with 12 bases lining up with TRBD2. The CDR3 contains 15 residues. V trimming: 1 base; J trimming: 5 bases; junction bases outside the gene matches: 2. CDR1 MNHNS and CDR2 SASEGT come from the germline V gene. The CDR3 nucleotides are TGTGCCAGCAGTGAAGGACTAGCGGGAGTGGAGACCCAGTACTTC. Translated: CASSEGLAGVETQYF.

CDR3 protein: CATSIGGNTEAFF. CDR3 DNA: TGTGCCACCAGCATAGGGGGGAACACTGAAGCTTTCTTT. The J gene is TRBJ1-1, the V gene TRBV15; D possibly corresponds to TRBD1 (6 bases). This CDR3 has 13 amino acids. V dropped 4 bases and J dropped 1 base, with 7 bases sitting between them. Germline lookup yields CDR1 LNHNV and CDR2 YYDKDF (reference sequence). The full variable domain, in which reference TRBV15 and TRBJ1-1 provide the parts outside the CDR3, is DAMVIQNPRYQVTQFGKPVTLSCSQTLNHNVMYWYQQKSSQAPKLLFHYYDKDFNNEADTPDNFQSRRPNTSFCFLDIRSPGLGDTAMYLCATSIGGNTEAFFGQGTRLTVV.

This sequence joins TRBV19 and TRBJ1-2; weak D call: TRBD1 (6 bases). The CDR3 is 15 residues long. V lost 3 bases to trimming and J lost 4 bases, with 15 bases between them. Per the germline V gene, CDR1 is LNHDA and CDR2 is SQIVND (reference sequence). CDR3 bases: TGTGCCAGTAGTATCGTCGGACAGTCTTTCTATGGCTACACCTTC. Amino acids: CASSIVGQSFYGYTF.

The chain employs TRBV5-4 and TRBJ2-7; 9 bases are a match to TRBD1. The CDR3 consists of 15 residues. The trim removed 4 bases at V and 2 bases at J, leaving 7 bases unmatched. CDR1 and CDR2 (germline): SGHNT, YYREEE (reference sequence). This chain's CDR3 is CASSQGQGRTYEQYF. The CDR3 DNA reads TGTGCCAGCAGCCAGGGACAGGGTAGGACCTACGAGCAGTACTTC.

The V call is TRBV6-5, the J call TRBJ2-3; the D gene is possibly TRBD2 (5 bases). V was clipped by 4 bases and J by 0 bases, with 11 bases between them. CDR1 is MNHEY, CDR2 SVGAGI, per germline. The CDR3 extends over 15 amino acids. The CDR3 spells CASSLDSMSTDTQYF. Written as DNA, the CDR3 is TGTGCCAGCAGTTTGGACTCGATGAGCACAGATACGCAGTATTTT.

The rearrangement links TRBV20-1 to TRBJ2-1; D is possibly TRBD1 (6 bases). V dropped 4 bases and J dropped 9 bases, with 10 bases sitting between them. The CDR3 covers 11 residues. Germline CDR1 and CDR2: DFQATT and SNEGSKA (reference sequence). The CDR3 sequence: CSATGAGEQFF. Written as DNA, the CDR3 is TGCAGTGCTACAGGGGCGGGTGAGCAGTTCTTC.

V gene TRBV7-8 combines with J gene TRBJ1-1; D is possibly TRBD1 (5 bases). Trimming took 4 bases from V and 7 from J, leaving 22 bases between them. Germline V gene data show CDR1 as SGHVS and CDR2 as FQNEAQ. This CDR3 contains 16 residues. CDR3 in amino acids: CASSSQWGRAASEAFF. CDR3 coding DNA: TGTGCCAGCAGCTCACAGTGGGGCAGGGCTGCCAGTGAAGCTTTCTTT.

This chain uses TRBV15 with TRBJ2-7, with no clear D. Germline assignment: CDR1 LNHNV and CDR2 YYDKDF (reference sequence). There are 13 residues in the CDR3. V lost 0 bases and J lost 3, with 6 bases in between. The CDR3 DNA sequence: TGTGCCACCAGCAGAGATTCGGGCTACGAGCAGTACTTC. Encoded protein: CATSRDSGYEQYF.

The gene calls are TRBV6-5 and TRBJ2-1, with 7 positions matching TRBD1. Germline V gives CDR1 MNHEY, CDR2 SVGAGI. V shed 2 bases, J shed 10 bases, and the junction held 2 bases outside the gene matches. This CDR3 is 12 amino acids long. This chain's CDR3 is CASSYETGEQFF. The CDR3 DNA sequence: TGTGCCAGCAGTTACGAGACAGGGGAGCAGTTCTTC.

The chain combines TRBV18 with TRBJ2-3; D might be TRBD1 (6 bases). CDR3 length equals 18 residues. Trimming shortened V by 2 bases and J by 1 base, and 19 bases separated the two germline ends. Germline assignment: CDR1 KGHSH and CDR2 LQKENI. The CDR3 sequence: CASSPNEAGQRGTDTQYF. DNA of the CDR3: TGTGCCAGCTCACCAAACGAGGCCGGACAGAGGGGCACAGATACGCAGTATTTT.

The V call is TRBV12-5, the J call TRBJ2-3; the match to TRBD1 covers 10 bases. The CDR3 is 15 amino acids. Germline lookup yields CDR1 LGHNT and CDR2 FRNRAP. V trimming: 6 bases; J trimming: 6 bases; junction bases outside the gene matches: 9. The CDR3 sequence is CASGKGTGVQDTQYF. CDR3 nucleotides: TGTGCTAGTGGCAAAGGGACAGGGGTCCAGGATACGCAGTATTTT.

The rearrangement links TRBV19 to TRBJ2-7; TRBD1 might be the D (6 bases). V lost 6 bases to trimming and J lost 0 bases, with 12 bases between them. CDR1 LNHDA and CDR2 SQIVND come from the germline V gene (reference sequence). The CDR3 has 14 residues. DNA for the CDR3: TGTGCCAGTAGCCTCCGGGACACCTCCTACGAGCAGTACTTC. The encoded protein is CASSLRDTSYEQYF.

The chain couples TRBV30 to TRBJ1-1; TRBD1 matches at 7 bases. Germline trimming cut 5 bases from V and 5 bases from J; bases unmatched to any gene: 2. CDR1 and CDR2 from the germline V gene are GTSNPN and SVGIG (reference sequence). The CDR3 is 11 amino acids. DNA of the CDR3: TGTGCCTGGGACAGGGAGACTGAAGCTTTCTTT. This translates into CAWDRETEAFF.

The V gene is TRBV9, the J gene TRBJ1-2; 9 nucleotides line up with TRBD1. V gave up 0 bases and J gave up 6 bases; unmatched junction bases: 12. Per the germline V gene, CDR1 is SGDLS and CDR2 is YYNGEE. This CDR3 comprises 17 residues. CDR3 residues: CASSVGGPTGGLDGYTF. DNA for the CDR3: TGTGCCAGCAGCGTAGGAGGGCCGACAGGGGGTCTCGATGGCTACACCTTC.

The V gene is TRBV27, the J gene TRBJ2-1, with 8 bases that match TRBD1. V lost 5 bases, J lost 6 bases, and 12 bases stayed unmatched. The CDR3 has 16 amino acids. Germline V gives CDR1 MNHEY, CDR2 SMNVEV (reference sequence). The DNA for the CDR3 is TGTGCCAGCAGTACCCTTCAGGGGGCCCTAGTCAATGAGCAGTTCTTC. It is translated as CASSTLQGALVNEQFF.

This clone has a single count. The rearrangement links TRBV28 to TRBJ1-2; 10 nucleotides match TRBD1. V lost 1 base and J lost 4; bases outside the gene matches: 6. CDR3 length equals 16 residues. Germline V lookup: CDR1 MDHEN, CDR2 SYDVKM. The CDR3 spells CASSLFLRQGAYGYTF. In DNA, the CDR3 is TGTGCCAGCAGTTTATTCTTACGACAGGGGGCCTATGGCTACACCTTC.

Written as DNA, the CDR3 is TGTGCCAGCAGCCCCCCTACCTCTAGCGGGAGGGGGGAGCAGTACTTC. Protein product: CASSPPTSSGRGEQYF. This chain joins TRBV7-2 and TRBJ2-7, with 12 nucleotides matching TRBD2. Unmatched junction bases numbered 12, after V lost 5 bases and J lost 7 bases. This CDR3 spans 16 amino acids. From germline, CDR1 is SGHTA and CDR2 FQGNSA.

The gene calls are TRBV4-3 and TRBJ2-1, with 7 bases that match TRBD1. V shed 4 bases and J 7 bases; nucleotides not matched to a gene: 10. The CDR3 runs 15 residues. The germline CDR1 and CDR2 sequences are LGHNA and YSLEER. CDR3: CASSLSRQGINEQFF. The CDR3 DNA reads as TGCGCCAGCAGCCTCTCTAGACAGGGTATAAATGAGCAGTTCTTC.

The chain has TRBV19 and TRBJ1-5; unclear D gene. Germline CDR1 LNHDA, CDR2 SQIVND (reference sequence). V lost 4 bases, J lost 0 bases, and 7 bases lay in between. The CDR3 is 14 residues long. The CDR3 region is CASSTEYSNQPQHF. The CDR3 DNA sequence: TGTGCCAGTAGTACAGAGTATAGCAATCAGCCCCAGCATTTT.

This clone has more than one count but fewer than ten. The rearrangement links TRBV4-2 to TRBJ1-1; TRBD1 might be the D (5 bases). CDR1 is LGHNA and CDR2 is YNFKEQ in the germline V gene. V was trimmed by 0 bases and J by 4 bases, leaving 15 bases between them. The CDR3 has 16 residues. The CDR3 region has the DNA TGTGCCAGCAGCCAAGAAGCGGGGCAGGGAAGCACTGAAGCTTTCTTT. This sequence encodes CASSQEAGQGSTEAFF.

This chain connects TRBV3-1 (or the pseudogene TRBV3-2) to TRBJ2-7; no firm D call. The germline gives CDR1 LGHDT, CDR2 YNNKEL (reference sequence). Trimming took 4 bases from V and 7 from J, leaving 11 bases between them. The CDR3 is 12 amino acids. CDR3 residues: CASSLTGSEQYF. The CDR3 nucleotides read TGTGCCAGCAGCCTGACTGGGTCAGAGCAGTACTTC.